This T cell receptor beta chain was sequenced during a study of blood T cells in healthy people across ages. Primed by a sample-barcoded 5' primer and a J-beta primer mix, a second PCR proceeded for roughly 6 to 12 cycles. TCRdb processed the 5' RACE reads anew with MiXCR; each CDR3 protein has one entry. The table lists around 1,500,000 distinct CDR3 sequences, around 39% of them singletons, with approximately 7.9% in the top ten. Concerning this clonotype: Its antigen remains unidentified.

Germline V gives CDR1 SGHTA, CDR2 FQGNSA. CDR3 size: 13 residues. V lost 2 bases and J lost 6, with 10 bases in between. The study, taken as a whole, reports: It was held that diversity estimates obtained from one million T cells represented underestimates. Among long-lived donors, naive CD4+ cells were more numerous and diversity higher than in aged donors. The unsorted PBMCs prevented any conclusive comparison of naive versus antigen-experienced cells.

The chain recombines TRBV7-2 with TRBJ1-2; D gene uncertain. The sequence was obtained from a woman under 30 in good health. The sample was blood. DNA of the CDR3: TGTGCCAGCAGCTTAATACGAAGAGATGGCTACACCTTC. This gives the protein CASSLIRRDGYTF.